This T cell receptor (beta chain) derives from a study of blood T cells in healthy people across ages. General study results and limits: It was not known whether donors were CMV positive (a possible confounder of expanded clonotype changes). PBMCs were not sorted, which prevented a conclusive comparison of naive versus antigen-experienced cells.

As concerns this clonotype: Its antigen is unidentified.

Primers used in a second PCR of about 7 to 12 cycles were a sample-barcoded 5' primer and a J-beta primer mix. Researchers report that a template-switch adaptor with 12 random nucleotides tagged each cDNA molecule. TCRdb redid the calling of the 5' RACE reads with MiXCR, one entry per CDR3 protein. This table has roughly 500,000 distinct CDR3 sequences, about 25% appearing once. Each of the donors had roughly 9.7 milliliters of peripheral blood drawn into EDTA-treated Vacutainer tubes. Trimming cost V 6 bases and J 0 bases; bases outside gene matches: 9. CDR1 DFQATT and CDR2 SNEGSKA come from the germline V gene (reference sequence). CDR3 length equals 16 residues.

V gene TRBV20-1 combines with J gene TRBJ2-1; 9 bases align to TRBD1. Sequenced: blood. This sequence originates from a woman between 65 and 79 years old in good health. CDR3 bases: TGCAGTGCCGCAGGCGGACAGGGGTCCTCCTACAATGAGCAGTTCTTC. Translation: CSAAGGQGSSYNEQFF.